The 18 T cell receptor beta chains below all came from one sample that was sequenced in a study of blood T cell repertoires in COVID-19. TCRdb's copy holds only in-frame clones and misses some; the assay was immunoSEQ multiplex PCR. The sample records roughly 300,000 clones, 88% being singletons. The sequenced material came from peripheral blood. These TCRs come from a man younger than 35 with active or convalescent COVID-19.

The CDR3: CASSLGQGLNTEAFF. For the CDR3, the DNA is TGCGCCAGCAGCTTGGGCCAGGGGTTGAACACTGAAGCTTTCTTT. This sequence joins TRBV5-1 and TRBJ1-1; the D gene is possibly TRBD1 (6 bases). CDR1 SGHRS and CDR2 YFSETQ come from the germline V gene. This CDR3 has 15 amino acids. Between the trimmed V and J ends, which lost 0 bases and 0 bases, there was a span of 9 bases.

This chain joins TRBV28 and TRBJ2-7, with TRBD1 matching 7 bases. V dropped 5 bases and J dropped 0; count of bases not matched to a gene: 4. Germline values: CDR1 MDHEN, CDR2 SYDVKM. The CDR3 length is 14 residues. CDR3 residues: CASSPTGVSYEQYF. The CDR3 DNA follows: TGTGCCAGCAGTCCCACAGGGGTCTCCTACGAGCAGTACTTC.

J is TRBJ2-1 and V is TRBV14, with 9 bases lining up with TRBD1. CDR1 is SGHDN, CDR2 FVKESK, per germline. The CDR3 is made up of 17 amino acids. V lost 6 bases and J lost 7; bases outside the gene matches: 16. CDR3 sequence (DNA): TGTGCCAGCAGTCACTATACCGGGACAGGGAACAATAATGAGCAGTTCTTC. Translating gives CASSHYTGTGNNNEQFF.

The chain carries TRBV6-5 and TRBJ2-7; 9 positions match TRBD1. The CDR3 spans 15 residues. Germline-derived CDR1 and CDR2 are MNHEY and SVGAGI. V dropped 4 bases and J dropped 3; count of bases not matched to a gene: 7. CDR3 loop: CASSFKTGGNYEQYF. The CDR3 DNA is TGTGCCAGCAGTTTCAAGACAGGGGGTAACTACGAGCAGTACTTC.

V and J are TRBV7-8 and TRBJ2-7, with TRBD1 identical over 10 bases. Losses at the gene ends were 6 bases for V and 3 bases for J; bases not matched to a gene: 11. In germline, CDR1 is SGHVS, CDR2 FQNEAQ. CDR3 length equals 16 residues. The DNA of the CDR3 is TGTGCCAGCAGTTGGGACAGGGGTCATTTAAACTACGAGCAGTACTTC. This gives the protein CASSWDRGHLNYEQYF.

The chain carries TRBV11-2 and TRBJ2-7, with a possible D match to TRBD2 (5 bases). V lost 2 bases to trimming and J lost 3 bases, with 8 bases between them. This CDR3 is built from 13 residues. CDR1 is SGHAT, CDR2 FQNNGV, per germline. The CDR3 DNA follows: TGTGCCAGCAGCTTAACTAGTATCTACGAGCAGTACTTC. This sequence encodes CASSLTSIYEQYF. The variable domain in full, with the rest retrieved from reference TRBV11-2 and TRBJ2-7, is EAGVAQSPRYKIIEKRQSVAFWCNPISGHATLYWYQQILGQGPKLLIQFQNNGVVDDSQLPKDRFSAERLKGVDSTLKIQPAKLEDSAVYLCASSLTSIYEQYFGPGTRLTVT.

The sample holds one count of this clone. The gene calls are TRBV24-1 and TRBJ1-2; 7 nucleotides line up with TRBD1. V was pared by 3 bases and J by 8 bases, with 2 bases of the junction left unmatched. The CDR3 is 12 amino acids. The germline gives CDR1 KGHDR, CDR2 SFDVKD. The CDR3 DNA reads as TGTGCCACCAGTGATACAGGGGAAGGCTACACCTTC. Protein product: CATSDTGEGYTF.

This clone showed up just once. The chain's CDR3 is CASSLAWGQGSHEQYF. The CDR3 DNA sequence: TGTGCCAGCAGCTTAGCGTGGGGACAGGGGTCCCACGAGCAGTACTTC. This chain uses TRBV7-9 with TRBJ2-7; 10 bases map to TRBD1. After removal of 0 bases from V and 5 bases from J, the junction contained 7 bases not matched to a gene. The germline V gene encodes CDR1 SEHNR and CDR2 FQNEAQ (reference sequence). The CDR3 sequence is 16 residues long. The whole variable domain, filled in from reference TRBV7-9 and TRBJ2-7, reads DTGVSQNPRHKITKRGQNVTFRCDPISEHNRLYWYRQTLGQGPEFLTYFQNEAQLEKSRLLSDRFSAERPKGSFSTLEIQRTEQGDSAMYLCASSLAWGQGSHEQYFGPGTRLTVT.

This chain connects TRBV19 to TRBJ2-7; the D gene is possibly TRBD2 (6 bases). V gave up 3 bases and J gave up 0 bases, with 12 bases separating them. From germline, CDR1 is LNHDA and CDR2 SQIVND (reference sequence). This CDR3 comprises 15 residues. In nucleotides, the CDR3 is TGTGCCAGTAGTATCGGGGGTCTAAGCTCCTACGAGCAGTACTTC. It translates to CASSIGGLSSYEQYF.

The CDR3, as DNA: TGTGCCAGCAGCCCAGGCGATACTGAAGCTTTCTTT. Its translation is CASSPGDTEAFF. The V call is TRBV3-1 (or the pseudogene TRBV3-2), the J call TRBJ1-1, with unresolved D. Germline V gene lookup returns CDR1 LGHDT and CDR2 YNNKEL (reference sequence). Trimming shortened V by 4 bases and J by 5 bases, and 8 bases separated the two germline ends. The CDR3 is 12 amino acids.

This clone turned up a few times. The chain couples TRBV7-9 to TRBJ2-7; 10 positions match TRBD1. CDR1 is SEHNR, CDR2 FQNEAQ, per germline (reference sequence). V shed 4 bases and J 3 bases; nucleotides not matched to a gene: 12. CDR3 length: 17 amino acids. This CDR3 is CASSSDRGPTPLYEQYF. CDR3 nucleotide sequence: TGTGCCAGCAGCTCTGACAGGGGGCCCACCCCCCTCTACGAGCAGTACTTC.

The rearrangement joins TRBV7-2 to TRBJ2-7; unclear D gene. Germline CDR1 reads SGHTA; CDR2 reads FQGNSA. Between the trimmed V and J ends, which lost 0 bases and 1 base, there was a span of 13 bases. This CDR3 is built from 16 residues. The CDR3 protein is CASSLASLSLSYEQYF. The CDR3 DNA sequence: TGTGCCAGCAGCTTAGCGTCCCTATCACTATCCTACGAGCAGTACTTC.

The V gene is TRBV6-6, the J gene TRBJ1-5; D gene unclear. This CDR3 has 15 residues. In germline, CDR1 is MNHNY, CDR2 SVGAGI (reference sequence). Deletions cut 2 bases from V and 4 bases from J, with 12 bases between. Here the CDR3 DNA reads TGTGCCAGCAGTTACCCGGGTCAGAGGAATCAGCCCCAGCATTTT. Its translation: CASSYPGQRNQPQHF.

J is TRBJ1-1 and V is TRBV25-1; D gene ambiguous. V was cut by 7 bases and J by 5 bases, with 17 bases left in between. Germline CDR1 is MGHDK and CDR2 is SYGVNS. The CDR3 contains 14 residues. This CDR3 is CASTTGGGWTEAFF. CDR3 DNA sequence: TGTGCCAGCACCACGGGTGGCGGGTGGACTGAAGCTTTCTTT.

The chain has TRBV19 and TRBJ1-1; D is perhaps TRBD1 (6 bases). The CDR3 has 13 amino acids. Per germline, CDR1 LNHDA and CDR2 SQIVND (reference sequence). The V gene lost 8 bases and the J gene lost 1 base, with 11 bases spanning the gap. CDR3 protein: CASGRQENTEAFF. The CDR3 DNA is TGTGCCAGTGGGAGACAGGAGAACACTGAAGCTTTCTTT.

The rearrangement uses TRBV4-1 and TRBJ2-6; TRBD1 matches at 7 bases. The V segment lost 0 bases and the J segment 1 base; nucleotides outside the gene matches: 6. The CDR3 is made up of 18 amino acids. From germline, CDR1 is MGHRA and CDR2 YSYEKL. In DNA, the CDR3 is TGCGCCAGCAGCCAAGAAAGGCAGGGGGTTTCTGGGGCCAACGTCCTGACTTTC. This gives the protein CASSQERQGVSGANVLTF.

This clone appeared a single time. The chain carries TRBV7-2 and TRBJ2-1; 10 bases are a match to TRBD2. The CDR3 runs to 13 residues. Looked up from germline, CDR1 is SGHTA and CDR2 is FQGNSA. V trimming: 6 bases; J trimming: 14 bases; junction bases outside the gene matches: 10. DNA of the CDR3: TGTGCCAGCAGGTCGCTAGCGGGGGCAGGGGAGTTCTTC. Translating it yields CASRSLAGAGEFF.

This clone was found once. The chain links TRBV13 to TRBJ2-7, with 8 bases that match TRBD2. Trimming took 0 bases from V and 1 from J; bases not matched to a gene: 8. This CDR3 has 17 residues. The germline V gene encodes CDR1 PRHDT and CDR2 FYEKMQ (reference sequence). The CDR3 here is CASSLGVTSDSSYEQYF. CDR3 nucleotides: TGTGCCAGCAGCTTAGGCGTGACTAGCGATAGTTCCTACGAGCAGTACTTC.